The 4 T cell receptor beta chains below were found in one sample sequenced in a study of T cell responses to AZD1222 COVID-19 vaccine. Sequenced by immunoSEQ multiplex PCR; TCRdb stores in-frame clones only, minus some. Of about 69,000 clones listed, 75% to 90% were seen once; the top ten hold roughly 25%. The sequencing here drew on peripheral blood, taken 28 days after the second AZD1222 dose. Source of these receptors: an adult who received the AZD1222 COVID-19 vaccine.

This clone has a handful of counts. V gene TRBV10-3 combines with J gene TRBJ2-3; D call uncertain. The CDR3 covers 14 residues. Trimming removed 3 bases at V and 6 bases at J, with 13 bases between. The germline V gene encodes CDR1 ENHRY and CDR2 SYGVKD. The CDR3 here is CAISDRAPTDTQYF. The CDR3 coding sequence is TGTGCCATCAGTGACCGGGCTCCAACCGATACGCAGTATTTT.

The J gene is TRBJ2-7, the V gene TRBV5-1; D is possibly TRBD1 (5 bases). Germline V gives CDR1 SGHRS, CDR2 YFSETQ. The V and J ends lost 0 bases and 3 bases respectively, with 13 bases between them. CDR3 size: 15 residues. The CDR3 is CASSLGGGKSYEQYF. CDR3 DNA sequence: TGCGCCAGCAGCTTGGGGGGCGGCAAGAGCTACGAGCAGTACTTC.

The chain carries TRBV9 and TRBJ1-5; D remains ambiguous. Between the trimmed V and J ends, which lost 3 bases and 3 bases, there was a span of 16 bases. Germline V CDR1 and CDR2: SGDLS, YYNGEE. This CDR3 comprises 16 residues. The CDR3 DNA reads as TGTGCCAGCAGCGCCCTTGGGAGGCGGTTCAATCAGCCCCAGCATTTT. This sequence encodes CASSALGRRFNQPQHF.

This clone has just one count. The rearrangement uses TRBV4-1 and TRBJ2-2; D possibly corresponds to TRBD1 (6 bases). V was clipped by 2 bases and J by 3 bases, with 16 bases between them. The CDR3 consists of 17 residues. The germline V gene has CDR1 MGHRA and CDR2 YSYEKL. The CDR3 region is CASSQYYSDSYTGELFF. CDR3 nucleotides: TGCGCCAGCAGCCAATACTATTCGGACAGCTACACCGGGGAGCTGTTTTTT.